This is a list of T cell receptor beta chains from one sample in a study of graft-versus-host responses after intestinal transplantation. TCRdb keeps only in-frame clones here, not all; method: immunoSEQ multiplex PCR. The table lists 100,000 to 140,000 clones, roughly 89% of them singletons. Their recognized antigens are unknown. This specimen consisted of unstimulated CD4+ T cells sorted from spleen or lymph node cells, obtained before transplant. These receptors were collected from a human donor who was the organ donor for an intestinal transplant. Each CDR3 is given with its conserved first and last residue. D genes are given only for firm matches. A row's size may be missing; if present it is once, few, many or a size class.

TRBV6-6	TRBD2	TRBJ2-1	few	TGTGCCAGCAGTTACTACACTAGCGGGGGCAATGAGCAGTTCTTC	CASSYYTSGGNEQFF
TRBV18	NA	TRBJ2-2	NA	TGTGCCAGCTCTTCGTATGCCGGGGAGCTGTTTTTT	CASSSYAGELFF
TRBV7-8	TRBD2	TRBJ2-1	NA	TGTGCCAGCAGATTACCTAGCGGGAGGGCCTCCTACAATGAGCAGTTCTTC	CASRLPSGRASYNEQFF
TRBV7-2	NA	TRBJ2-1	NA	TGTGCCAGCAGCTTAGGCCCCATGGGATCCTACAATGAGCAGTTCTTC	CASSLGPMGSYNEQFF
TRBV6-1	NA	TRBJ1-4	NA	TGTGCCAGCAGAGAGGGGGGGACTAATGAAAAACTGTTTTTT	CASREGGTNEKLFF
TRBV18	NA	TRBJ2-5	NA	TGTGCCAGCTCGCCACAACTCGGGGAGACCCAGTACTTC	CASSPQLGETQYF
TRBV9	NA	TRBJ1-3	NA	TGTGCCAGCAGCGTAGGGTGGGGCTCTGGAAACACCATATATTTT	CASSVGWGSGNTIYF
TRBV4-2	NA	TRBJ1-4	NA	TGTGCCAGCACAATAAATACCCCACCGGGGGGGGCTAACGAGAAACTGTTTTTT	CASTINTPPGGANEKLFF
TRBV27	TRBD1	TRBJ1-2	NA	TGTGCCAGCAGTTTATTTGGGACAGGGAACTATGGCTACACCTTC	CASSLFGTGNYGYTF
TRBV7-3	NA	TRBJ2-1	NA	TGTGCCAGCAGCTCAAGGTCGTATGAGCAGTTCTTC	CASSSRSYEQFF
TRBV5-4	TRBD1	TRBJ2-5	NA	TGTGCCAGCAGCTCTAAGGGACAGGGGACTCCAGAGACCCAGTACTTC	CASSSKGQGTPETQYF
TRBV18	NA	TRBJ2-3	NA	TGTGCCAGCTCACCTAACAACGTCCGCAGCACAGATACGCAGTATTTT	CASSPNNVRSTDTQYF
TRBV19	TRBD2	TRBJ2-7	NA	TGTGCCAGTAGTCCCCGGACAGGGTTTAAGCTACTAGCGGGACTCTACGAGCAGTACTTC	CASSPRTGFKLLAGLYEQYF
TRBV7-9	NA	TRBJ2-7	once	TGTGCCAGCAGCTTTAGCGGCACCGAGCAGTACTTC	CASSFSGTEQYF
TRBV29-1	NA	TRBJ1-5	NA	TGCAGCGTTGAAGTTCCGGGTCGGGAGCCCCAGCATTTT	CSVEVPGREPQHF
TRBV27	NA	TRBJ1-1	once	TGTGCCAGCGGTGAGGACAGAAAGAACACTGAAGCTTTCTTT	CASGEDRKNTEAFF
TRBV5-6	NA	TRBJ1-6	once	TGTGCCAGCAGCTTAGGCAGAGACTATTCACCCCTCCACTTT	CASSLGRDYSPLHF
TRBV12-5	TRBD1	TRBJ1-2	NA	TGTGCTAGTGGTTTGTTTAACAGGGGGTATGGCTACACCTTC	CASGLFNRGYGYTF
TRBV5-1	NA	TRBJ2-3	few	TGCGCCAGCAGCTTAGGCGGTAGCACAGATACGCAGTATTTT	CASSLGGSTDTQYF
TRBV5-4	NA	TRBJ1-6	NA	TGTGCCAGCAGCTCCGGGCGGGATTCACCCCTCCACTTT	CASSSGRDSPLHF
TRBV25-1	TRBD1	TRBJ1-1	NA	TGTGCCAGCAGTGTAGACAGGGGGGTTAAAGCTTTCTTT	CASSVDRGVKAFF
TRBV28	NA	TRBJ2-5	NA	TGTGCCAGCAGTCCCCCCGCCAGGGGAGGCGAGACCCAGTACTTC	CASSPPARGGETQYF
TRBV9	NA	TRBJ2-1	NA	TGTGCCAGCAGCGAGAGGGAGAGGATCTACAATGAGCAGTTCTTC	CASSERERIYNEQFF
TRBV15	NA	TRBJ1-4	NA	TGTGCCACCAGCATAGGGACCACGGCAACTAATGAAAAACTGTTTTTT	CATSIGTTATNEKLFF
TRBV6-5	TRBD1	TRBJ1-2	NA	TGTGCCAGCAGTTACTCATCAGGGGGCGGCTATGGCTACACCTTC	CASSYSSGGGYGYTF
TRBV19	NA	TRBJ2-7	NA	TGTGCCAGTAGTGGGGTCCGGACGGTAGAGCAGTACTTC	CASSGVRTVEQYF
TRBV2	TRBD1	TRBJ2-3	NA	TGTGCCAGCAGTGCCAGGGGGCATGAAGATACGCAGTATTTT	CASSARGHEDTQYF
TRBV18	TRBD1	TRBJ2-7	NA	TGTGCCAGCTCACCAAGGGACAGGGGCGTCTACGAGCAGTACTTC	CASSPRDRGVYEQYF
TRBV2	NA	TRBJ2-3	NA	TGTGCCAGCAGGGGACTTTTCACAGATACGCAGTATTTT	CASRGLFTDTQYF
TRBV6-5	NA	TRBJ1-2	NA	TGTGCCAGCATACACCCGGGTGGCTATGGCTACACCTTC	CASIHPGGYGYTF
TRBV6-5	NA	TRBJ2-5	NA	TGTGCCAGCAGTCCACGGATCCAAGAGACCCAGTACTTC	CASSPRIQETQYF
TRBV21-1	NA	TRBJ2-3	NA	TGTGCCAGCAATTCACGACGGGAGAGCACAGATACGCAGTATTTT	CASNSRRESTDTQYF
TRBV2	NA	TRBJ2-3	NA	TGTGCCAGCAGTGAAGATAGCACAGATACGCAGTATTTT	CASSEDSTDTQYF
TRBV5-4	TRBD1	TRBJ2-2	NA	TGTGCCAGCAGCTTGATGGGGACAGGGGTCGCCGGGGAGCTGTTTTTT	CASSLMGTGVAGELFF
TRBV28	TRBD1	TRBJ2-7	NA	TGTGCCAGCAGTGCCCCCTTGGGACAGGGAGTCTACGAGCAGTACTTC	CASSAPLGQGVYEQYF
TRBV6-1	NA	TRBJ1-1	NA	TGTGCCAGCAGTGAAGGAAGGGGGGGAACTGAAGCTTTCTTT	CASSEGRGGTEAFF
TRBV29-1	NA	TRBJ2-7	NA	TGCAGCGTTAACATGTTCGACGAGCAGTACTTC	CSVNMFDEQYF
TRBV2	NA	TRBJ1-5	NA	TGTGCCAGCAGTCGCCGAGGAGGGCGCCGGGGCAATCAGCCCCAGCATTTT	CASSRRGGRRGNQPQHF
TRBV5-4	NA	TRBJ1-3	NA	TGTGCCAGCAGCTTGGATTGGGAAAACACCATATATTTT	CASSLDWENTIYF
TRBV4-2	NA	TRBJ1-2	NA	TGTGCCAGCAGCCAAGGGTGGGGGGTCGGTGGCTACACCTTC	CASSQGWGVGGYTF
TRBV7-9	TRBD2	TRBJ2-7	NA	TGTGCCAGCAGCTTAGGATTAGCGGGGACTCTCGAGCAGTACTTC	CASSLGLAGTLEQYF
TRBV6-5	NA	TRBJ1-5	NA	TGTGCCAGCAGTTACACTGGGATTGGCAATCAGCCCCAGCATTTT	CASSYTGIGNQPQHF
TRBV6-5	NA	TRBJ1-5	NA	TGTGCCAGCAGTGGACAGCTAGCCGTTAATCAGCCCCAGCATTTT	CASSGQLAVNQPQHF
TRBV5-1	TRBD2	TRBJ2-2	NA	TGCGCCAGCAGCTTGCTAGCGGGGTCGAACACCGGGGAGCTGTTTTTT	CASSLLAGSNTGELFF
TRBV7-9	NA	TRBJ2-2	NA	TGTGCCAGCAGCCCCCAGGGACGGGCGAACACCGGGGAGCTGTTTTTT	CASSPQGRANTGELFF
TRBV6-5	TRBD1	TRBJ2-1	few	TGTGCCAGCAGTCTTAGACAGGGATATGTCAATGAGCAGTTCTTC	CASSLRQGYVNEQFF
TRBV10-1	TRBD2	TRBJ2-2	NA	TGCGCCAGCACCGGGGGGACTAGCGGGCCGAACACCGGGGAGCTGTTTTTT	CASTGGTSGPNTGELFF
TRBV5-1	TRBD1	TRBJ2-7	NA	TGCGCCAGCAGCTTAAACAGGGGTTACGAGCAGTACTTC	CASSLNRGYEQYF
TRBV11-2	TRBD2	TRBJ2-7	NA	TGTGCCAGCAGCCGATTCTTAGCGGGCAGGTCCTACGAGCAGTACTTC	CASSRFLAGRSYEQYF
TRBV7-2	NA	TRBJ2-3	NA	TGTGCCAGCAGCTTGGACCCTAGCGCCCCCTGGTATTTT	CASSLDPSAPWYF
TRBV7-3	NA	TRBJ2-7	NA	TGTGCCAGCAGCCGGCCCCCGGGCCCATCCTACGAGCAGTACTTC	CASSRPPGPSYEQYF
TRBV2	NA	TRBJ1-5	NA	TGTGCCAGCAGTGGGGGAGCGAGGGGCCAGCCCCAGCATTTT	CASSGGARGQPQHF
TRBV6-1	NA	TRBJ2-4	NA	TGTGCCTCCCAGAGGCACGCCAGTAACATTCAGTACTTC	CASQRHASNIQYF
TRBV7-3	TRBD1	TRBJ2-3	NA	TGTGCCAGCAGCGAAAGACAGGGAACGAGCACAGATACGCAGTATTTT	CASSERQGTSTDTQYF